Each of the 8 T cell receptor beta chains below was sequenced from the same sample in a study of siplizumab effects on memory and regulatory T cells. The repertoire was sequenced with immunoSEQ multiplex PCR; TCRdb's copy has only in-frame clones and lacks some. The data contain about 91,000 clones, roughly 93% of them singletons. Sequenced input: CD8+ T cells sorted from blood. These receptors were taken from a human donor in good health.

This sequence joins TRBV15 and TRBJ2-3; 10 positions agree with TRBD2. The CDR3 is 16 amino acids. Trimming took 1 base from V and 3 from J; bases not matched to a gene: 4. Looked up from germline, CDR1 is LNHNV and CDR2 is YYDKDF (reference sequence). The CDR3 loop is CATSRVPSGRTDTQYF. As DNA, the CDR3 is TGTGCCACCAGCAGAGTCCCTAGCGGGAGAACAGATACGCAGTATTTT.

This clone occurred once. The gene calls are TRBV9 and TRBJ1-1; no clear D. This CDR3 has 14 residues. In germline, CDR1 is SGDLS, CDR2 YYNGEE. The V gene lost 2 bases and the J gene lost 0 bases, with 8 bases spanning the gap. CDR3 amino acids: CASSVAQMNTEAFF. The CDR3 nucleotides read TGTGCCAGCAGCGTTGCTCAAATGAACACTGAAGCTTTCTTT.

The rearrangement links TRBV27 to TRBJ2-7, with 14 bases fitting TRBD2. Trimming cost V 6 bases and J 7 bases; bases outside gene matches: 5. Germline V gives CDR1 MNHEY, CDR2 SMNVEV (reference sequence). This CDR3 region has 14 residues. CDR3 residues: CASRGLAGVREQYF. In DNA, the CDR3 is TGTGCCAGCAGGGGACTAGCGGGAGTCAGGGAGCAGTACTTC.

This sequence joins TRBV19 and TRBJ1-1, with D perhaps TRBD1 (5 bases). V was clipped by 3 bases and J by 1 base, with 12 bases between them. This CDR3 spans 15 amino acids. From germline, CDR1 is LNHDA and CDR2 SQIVND (reference sequence). Here the CDR3 reads CASSIYPGPNTEAFF. In DNA form, the CDR3 reads TGTGCCAGTAGTATCTACCCGGGACCGAACACTGAAGCTTTCTTT.

The genes are TRBV29-1 and TRBJ1-1; D may be TRBD1 (5 bases). CDR3 length equals 15 residues. The germline CDR1 and CDR2 sequences are SQVTM and ANQGSEA. Trimming removed 7 bases at V and 1 base at J, with 19 bases between. The CDR3 DNA reads TGCAGCGGACTCTTGAGACAGAGAGCGAACACTGAAGCTTTCTTT. This sequence encodes CSGLLRQRANTEAFF.

The V gene is TRBV30, the J gene TRBJ2-7; D is perhaps TRBD2 (6 bases). V shed 3 bases and J shed 0 bases, with 9 bases lying between them. The V gene's germline CDR1 is GTSNPN and CDR2 SVGIG (reference sequence). CDR3 length: 13 amino acids. The DNA for the CDR3 is TGTGCCTGGAGCGGGGGAGACTCCTACGAGCAGTACTTC. Its translation: CAWSGGDSYEQYF.

V gene TRBV27 combines with J gene TRBJ2-5, with 7 bases that match TRBD1. V trimming: 3 bases; J trimming: 4 bases; junction bases outside the gene matches: 5. The CDR3 is 14 amino acids. The germline gives CDR1 MNHEY, CDR2 SMNVEV (reference sequence). CDR3 amino acids: CASSFGAGGETQYF. Here the CDR3 DNA reads TGTGCCAGCAGTTTCGGAGCAGGGGGAGAGACCCAGTACTTC.

The chain carries TRBV29-1 and TRBJ2-7; 7 positions agree with TRBD2. The germline V gene has CDR1 SQVTM and CDR2 ANQGSEA. V dropped 4 bases and J dropped 0; count of bases not matched to a gene: 0. This CDR3 region has 12 residues. The CDR3, as DNA: TGCAGCGTTGGGGAGGGCTCCTACGAGCAGTACTTC. It is translated as CSVGEGSYEQYF.